The 6 T cell receptor beta chains below come from one sample, sequenced in a study of T cells in Graves' hyperthyroidism and ophthalmopathy (dated by TCRdb to between 2018 and 2020). Libraries were made using multiplex PCR. Sequencing used an Illumina HiSeq 2000. TCR beta CDR3 regions were amplified from RNA transcripts. The first round of RT-PCR for the TCR CDR3 was performed with the HTBI primer set and the Qiagen OneStep RT-PCR kit. TCRdb redid the processing of the public reads, applying fastp at Q25 and MiXCR, and retained in-frame beta chains. When rows share a CDR3 protein, they turn into one entry using the most common DNA and genes. This sample gives 550,000 to 650,000 distinct CDR3 sequences in total; about 15% of them show up just once. The ten largest clonotypes hold roughly 13% of the sample. The specimen sequenced was blood. The source of these receptors is a woman aged 35 to 49 with Graves' hyperthyroidism.

This clonotype was seen many times. This chain connects TRBV28 to TRBJ1-1; 8 bases map to TRBD1. The germline V gene encodes CDR1 MDHEN and CDR2 SYDVKM. The V gene end was trimmed by 6 bases and the J gene end by 1 base; junction bases not matched to a gene: 7. The CDR3 is made up of 15 amino acids. CDR3 amino acids: CASRGGDRWNTEAFF. In DNA form, the CDR3 reads TGTGCCAGCAGGGGGGGGGACAGGTGGAACACTGAAGCTTTCTTT.

A few counts support this clonotype. This rearrangement joins TRBV20-1 to TRBJ2-1; TRBD1 agrees at 9 bases. This CDR3 is built from 16 residues. Germline V CDR1 and CDR2: DFQATT, SNEGSKA (reference sequence). V was pared by 3 bases and J by 0 bases, with 6 bases of the junction left unmatched. The CDR3 is CSASRGQGDSYNEQFF. CDR3 sequence (DNA): TGCAGTGCTAGTCGGGGACAGGGCGACTCCTACAATGAGCAGTTCTTC.

This clonotype was found many times. The gene calls are TRBV2 and TRBJ1-4, with no clear D. The ends were cut back, 8 bases at V and 8 bases at J, with 18 bases in the middle. The V gene's germline CDR1 is SNHLY and CDR2 FYNNEI. This CDR3 is built from 14 residues. The CDR3 region has the DNA TGTGCCAGCTCAAGGGAGGGAGAAATGGAAAAACTGTTTTTT. Its translation: CASSREGEMEKLFF.

This clonotype was observed at least ten times. The genes are TRBV6-6 and TRBJ1-1, with D possibly being TRBD1 (5 bases). There are 19 residues in the CDR3. Germline V gene data show CDR1 as MNHNY and CDR2 as SVGAGI (reference sequence). Trimming cost V 2 bases and J 0 bases, with 22 bases left between them. CDR3 DNA sequence: TGTGCCAGCAGTTACCCCCCGGGGGGGTCAATCACCATGAACACTGAAGCTTTCTTT. Protein product: CASSYPPGGSITMNTEAFF.

This clonotype was counted at least ten times. The genes are TRBV28 and TRBJ2-7; 12 nucleotides line up with TRBD2. CDR1 and CDR2 (germline): MDHEN, SYDVKM. Trimming took 6 bases from V and 0 from J; bases not matched to a gene: 12. There are 18 residues in the CDR3. The DNA for the CDR3 is TGTGCCAGCAGGTCCCTACTAGCGGGAGGACCCCGCTCCTACGAGCAGTACTTC. Protein sequence: CASRSLLAGGPRSYEQYF. Supplemented by reference TRBV28 and TRBJ2-7, the full variable domain reads DVKVTQSSRYLVKRTGEKVFLECVQDMDHENMFWYRQDPGLGLRLIYFSYDVKMKEKGDIPEGYSVSREKKERFSLILESASTNQTSMYLCASRSLLAGGPRSYEQYFGPGTRLTVT.

This clonotype was counted at least ten times. The chain is built from TRBV5-1 and TRBJ2-2; D tentatively fits TRBD1 or TRBD2 (5 bases each). The CDR3 loop spans 14 amino acids. V shed 1 base and J shed 3 bases, with 7 bases lying between them. Germline CDR1 SGHRS, CDR2 YFSETQ. The DNA for the CDR3 is TGCGCCAGCAGCTTGATGGGGGACACCGGGGAGCTGTTTTTT. Its protein is CASSLMGDTGELFF. Using reference TRBV5-1 and TRBJ2-2 for the parts outside the CDR3, the full variable domain is KAGVTQTPRYLIKTRGQQVTLSCSPISGHRSVSWYQQTPGQGLQFLFEYFSETQRNKGNFPGRFSGRQFSNSRSEMNVSTLELGDSALYLCASSLMGDTGELFFGEGSRLTVL.